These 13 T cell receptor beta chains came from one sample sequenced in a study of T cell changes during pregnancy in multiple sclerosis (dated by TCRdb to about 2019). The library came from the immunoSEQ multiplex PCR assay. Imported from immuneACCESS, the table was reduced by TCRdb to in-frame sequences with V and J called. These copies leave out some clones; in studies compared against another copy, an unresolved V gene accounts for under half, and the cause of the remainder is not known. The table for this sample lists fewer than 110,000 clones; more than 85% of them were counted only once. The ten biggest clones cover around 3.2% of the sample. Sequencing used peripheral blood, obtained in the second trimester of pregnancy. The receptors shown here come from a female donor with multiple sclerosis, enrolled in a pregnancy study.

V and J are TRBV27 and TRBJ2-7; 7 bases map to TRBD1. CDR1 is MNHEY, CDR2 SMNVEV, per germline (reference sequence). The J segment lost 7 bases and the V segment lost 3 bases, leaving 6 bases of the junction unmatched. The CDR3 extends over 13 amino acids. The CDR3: CASSFRGIGEQYF. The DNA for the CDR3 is TGTGCCAGCAGTTTCAGGGGGATTGGGGAGCAGTACTTC.

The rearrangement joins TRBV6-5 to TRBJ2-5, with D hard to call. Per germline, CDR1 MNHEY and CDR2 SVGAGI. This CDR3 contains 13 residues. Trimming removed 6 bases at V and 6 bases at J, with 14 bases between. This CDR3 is CASSPQAGKTQYF. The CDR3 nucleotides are TGTGCCAGCAGCCCGCAGGCCGGAAAGACCCAGTACTTC.

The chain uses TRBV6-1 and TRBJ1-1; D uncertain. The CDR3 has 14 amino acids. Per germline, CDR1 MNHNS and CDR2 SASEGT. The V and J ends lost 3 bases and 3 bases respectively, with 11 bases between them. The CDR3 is CASSDRGWYTEAFF. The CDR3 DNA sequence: TGTGCCAGCAGTGATAGAGGGTGGTACACTGAAGCTTTCTTT.

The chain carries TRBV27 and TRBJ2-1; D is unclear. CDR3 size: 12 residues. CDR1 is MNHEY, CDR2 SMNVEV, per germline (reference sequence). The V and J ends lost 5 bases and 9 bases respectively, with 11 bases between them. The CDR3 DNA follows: TGTGCCAGCAGTCCCCCCGGCGGTGAGCAGTTCTTC. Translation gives CASSPPGGEQFF.

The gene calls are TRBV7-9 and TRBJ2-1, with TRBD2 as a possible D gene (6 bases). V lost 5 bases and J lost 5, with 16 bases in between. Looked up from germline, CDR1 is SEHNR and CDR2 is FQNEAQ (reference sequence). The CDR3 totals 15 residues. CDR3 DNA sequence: TGTGCCAGCAGCGACCCAGGAGGAGGGCACAATGAGCAGTTCTTC. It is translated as CASSDPGGGHNEQFF.

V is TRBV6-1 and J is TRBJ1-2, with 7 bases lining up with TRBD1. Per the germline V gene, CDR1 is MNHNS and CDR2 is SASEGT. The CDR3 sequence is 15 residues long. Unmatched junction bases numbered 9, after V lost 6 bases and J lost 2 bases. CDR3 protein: CASSPIGTVNYGYTF. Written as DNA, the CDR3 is TGTGCCAGCAGCCCGATAGGGACAGTCAACTATGGCTACACCTTC.

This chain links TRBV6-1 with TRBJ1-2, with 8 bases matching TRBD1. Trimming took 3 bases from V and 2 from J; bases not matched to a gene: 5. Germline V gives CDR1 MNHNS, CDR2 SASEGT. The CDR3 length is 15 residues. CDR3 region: CASSDRGQANYGYTF. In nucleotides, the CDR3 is TGTGCCAGCAGTGACCGGGGACAGGCAAACTATGGCTACACCTTC.

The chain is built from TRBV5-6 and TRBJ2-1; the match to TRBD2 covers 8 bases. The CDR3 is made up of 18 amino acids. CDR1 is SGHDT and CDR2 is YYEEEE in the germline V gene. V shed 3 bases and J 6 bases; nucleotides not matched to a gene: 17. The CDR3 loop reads CASSSLRTSTRIRNEQFF. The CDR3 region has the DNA TGTGCCAGCAGCTCACTCCGGACTAGCACTCGAATTCGCAATGAGCAGTTCTTC.

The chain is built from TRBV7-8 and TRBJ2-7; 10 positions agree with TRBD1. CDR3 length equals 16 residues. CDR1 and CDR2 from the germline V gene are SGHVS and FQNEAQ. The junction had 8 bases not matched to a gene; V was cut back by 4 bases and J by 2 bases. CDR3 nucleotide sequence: TGTGCCAGCAGCTGGGGCCCCGGGACAGGGGCCTACGAGCAGTACTTC. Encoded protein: CASSWGPGTGAYEQYF.

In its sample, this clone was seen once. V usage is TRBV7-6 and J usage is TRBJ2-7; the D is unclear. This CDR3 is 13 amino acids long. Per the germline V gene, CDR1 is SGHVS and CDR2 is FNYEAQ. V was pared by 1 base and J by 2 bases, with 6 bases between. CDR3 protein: CASSLGATYEQYF. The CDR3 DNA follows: TGTGCCAGCAGCTTAGGGGCCACCTACGAGCAGTACTTC. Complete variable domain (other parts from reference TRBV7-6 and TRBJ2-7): GAGVSQSPRYKVTKRGQDVALRCDPISGHVSLYWYRQALGQGPEFLTYFNYEAQQDKSGLPNDRFSAERPEGSISTLTIQRTEQRDSAMYRCASSLGATYEQYFGPGTRLTVT.

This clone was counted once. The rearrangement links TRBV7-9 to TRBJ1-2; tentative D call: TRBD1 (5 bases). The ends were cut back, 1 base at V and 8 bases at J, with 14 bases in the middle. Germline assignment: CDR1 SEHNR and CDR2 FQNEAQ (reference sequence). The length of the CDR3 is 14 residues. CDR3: CASSLEGKGKGYTF. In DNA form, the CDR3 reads TGTGCCAGCAGCTTAGAAGGCAAGGGGAAAGGCTACACCTTC.

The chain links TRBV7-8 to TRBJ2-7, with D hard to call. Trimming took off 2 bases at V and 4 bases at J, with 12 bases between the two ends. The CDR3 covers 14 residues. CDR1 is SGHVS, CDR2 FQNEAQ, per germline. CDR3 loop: CASSLFFAGYEQYF. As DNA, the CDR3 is TGTGCCAGCAGCTTATTCTTTGCCGGTTACGAGCAGTACTTC.

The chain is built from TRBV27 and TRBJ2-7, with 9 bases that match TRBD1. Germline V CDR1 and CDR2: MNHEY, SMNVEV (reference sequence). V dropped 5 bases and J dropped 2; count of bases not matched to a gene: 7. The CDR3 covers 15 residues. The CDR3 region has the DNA TGTGCCAGCAGTCCCCGGGGACAGGGAACCTACGAGCAGTACTTC. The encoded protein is CASSPRGQGTYEQYF.